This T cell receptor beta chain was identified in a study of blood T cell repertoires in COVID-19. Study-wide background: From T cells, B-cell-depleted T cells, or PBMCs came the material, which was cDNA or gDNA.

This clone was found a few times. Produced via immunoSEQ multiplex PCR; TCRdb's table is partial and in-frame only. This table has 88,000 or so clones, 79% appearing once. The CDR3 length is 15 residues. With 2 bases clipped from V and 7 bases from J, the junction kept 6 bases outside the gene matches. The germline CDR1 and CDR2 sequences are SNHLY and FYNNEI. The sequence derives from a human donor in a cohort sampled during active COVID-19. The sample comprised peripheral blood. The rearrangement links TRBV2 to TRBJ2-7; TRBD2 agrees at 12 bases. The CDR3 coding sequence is TGTGCCAGCAGTGAACGGACTAGCGGGACCACTGAGCAGTACTTC. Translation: CASSERTSGTTEQYF.